This is a list of T cell receptor beta chains from one sample in a study of T cells after yellow fever vaccination. TCRdb re-derived calls from the 5' RACE reads in MiXCR, one entry per CDR3 protein. The table lists 150,000 to 200,000 distinct CDR3 sequences, 9.3% of them singletons. The sample was CD8+ T cells sorted from PBMCs, taken 45 days after the yellow fever booster vaccination. The source is a man aged 18 to 30 who received the YFV17D yellow fever vaccine. CDR3s leave out the opening cysteine and the closing phenylalanine or tryptophan. A D gene is named only where the DNA matches it firmly.

d_gene: .
v_gene: TRBV11-2
CDR3aa: ASGHATGLTEAF

d_gene: TRBD1
v_gene: TRBV18
CDR3aa: ASSPSTGYSNQPQH

d_gene: .
v_gene: TRBV6-6
CDR3aa: ASSRTLQGRENTEAF

d_gene: .
v_gene: TRBV9
CDR3aa: ASSVGALSTEAF

d_gene: .
v_gene: TRBV5-1
CDR3aa: ASRLPGNTEAF

d_gene: .
v_gene: TRBV4-1
CDR3aa: ASTDGDSGNTIY

d_gene: .
v_gene: TRBV12-3/TRBV12-4
CDR3aa: ASARGVVTQY

d_gene: TRBD1
v_gene: TRBV7-9
CDR3aa: ASSNTGAGANVLT

d_gene: .
v_gene: TRBV20-1
CDR3aa: SARWGYEQY

d_gene: .
v_gene: TRBV21-1
CDR3aa: ASRPGANYGYT

d_gene: .
v_gene: TRBV6-1
CDR3aa: ASSDSVNYGYT

d_gene: .
v_gene: TRBV15
CDR3aa: ATSRDSGTGELF

d_gene: TRBD1
v_gene: TRBV12-3/TRBV12-4
CDR3aa: ASAGQGASSYNEQF

d_gene: .
v_gene: TRBV11-2
CDR3aa: ASSPHIAKNIQY

d_gene: .
v_gene: TRBV12-5
CDR3aa: ASGTTGSNQPQH

d_gene: TRBD1
v_gene: TRBV10-3
CDR3aa: AASGTGVSWDNEQF

d_gene: .
v_gene: TRBV6-1
CDR3aa: ASSDDIWSTEAF